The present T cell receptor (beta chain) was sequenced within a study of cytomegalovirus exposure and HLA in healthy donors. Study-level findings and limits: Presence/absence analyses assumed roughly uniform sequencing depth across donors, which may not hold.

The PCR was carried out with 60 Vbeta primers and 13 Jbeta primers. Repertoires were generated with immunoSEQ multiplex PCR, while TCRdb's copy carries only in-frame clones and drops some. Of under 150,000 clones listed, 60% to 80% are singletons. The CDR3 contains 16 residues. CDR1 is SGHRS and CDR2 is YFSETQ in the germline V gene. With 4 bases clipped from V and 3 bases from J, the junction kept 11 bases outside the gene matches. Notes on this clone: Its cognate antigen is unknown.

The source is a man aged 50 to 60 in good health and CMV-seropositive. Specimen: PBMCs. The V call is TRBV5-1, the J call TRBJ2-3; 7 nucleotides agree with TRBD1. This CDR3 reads CASSQRQGVRTDTQYF. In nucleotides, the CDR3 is TGCGCCAGCAGCCAAAGACAGGGTGTGAGGACAGATACGCAGTATTTT.